This T cell receptor beta chain was captured by sequencing in a study of cytomegalovirus exposure and HLA in healthy donors. Study findings and constraints: Among immune exposure information, only CMV serostatus was available. Earlier results showed most TCR beta V segments being productive about 87% or about 30% of the time.

Donors counted as nominally healthy when sampled, yet unrecorded immune exposures were likely. Primers: 60 Vbeta forward and 13 Jbeta reverse. TCRdb keeps only in-frame clones here, not all; method: immunoSEQ multiplex PCR. The table lists tens of thousands of clones, approximately 70% of them singletons. The CDR3 length is 14 residues. As concerns this clone: Its antigen is unidentified.

The sample was PBMCs. V gene TRBV21-1 combines with J gene TRBJ2-7; the table's D call, TRBD1, was not checked against the DNA. TRBV21-1 is given as a pseudogene. The receptor was isolated from a woman in her forties or fifties in good health and CMV-seropositive. DNA of the CDR3: TGTGCCAGCAGCAAAGAGCAGGGCGCCTACGAGCAGTACTTC. It specifies CASSKEQGAYEQYF.